A single sample is the source of the 3 T cell receptor beta chains below, sequenced in a study of human T cells and chemical hapten exposure. Time point meaning: patch test 1, 2 weeks after DPC sensitization. Treatment reported: therapeutic diphenylcyclopropenone sensitization with weekly scalp DPC. TCRdb passed the RACE reads through MiXCR, listing each CDR3 protein once. This sample carries some 180,000 distinct CDR3 sequences, around 22% of them seen once, and the ten largest clones take under 7%. The input for sequencing was whole blood, taken in connection with sensitization to the hapten diphenylcyclopropenone (DPC). Receptor source: a woman between 50 and 59 years old with alopecia areata. Some clones in this sample may be carry-over from other donors' samples.

The chain employs TRBV20-1 and TRBJ2-5; 10 bases agree with TRBD1. This CDR3 comprises 14 residues. The V and J ends lost 6 bases and 5 bases, in that order; junction bases with no gene match: 9. Germline CDR1 is DFQATT and CDR2 is SNEGSKA (reference sequence). The chain's CDR3 is CSATGTGVGETQYF. The CDR3 DNA reads TGCAGTGCGACCGGGACAGGGGTTGGGGAGACCCAGTACTTC.

The V call is TRBV12-3 or TRBV12-4, the J call TRBJ2-7; D remains ambiguous. The V and J ends lost 5 bases and 0 bases respectively, with 14 bases between them. This CDR3 spans 15 amino acids. This CDR3 is CASSHRQASSYEQYF. The CDR3 region has the DNA TGTGCCAGCAGTCATAGGCAGGCGAGCTCCTACGAGCAGTACTTC.

This clonotype was observed a handful of times. This chain joins TRBV20-1 and TRBJ2-5, with 8 positions matching TRBD1. The CDR3 runs 12 residues. The V segment lost 6 bases and the J segment 5 bases; nucleotides outside the gene matches: 5. Germline V gives CDR1 DFQATT, CDR2 SNEGSKA (reference sequence). The CDR3 is CSALRGRETQYF. CDR3 nucleotide sequence: TGCAGTGCCCTCAGGGGGCGGGAGACCCAGTACTTC.